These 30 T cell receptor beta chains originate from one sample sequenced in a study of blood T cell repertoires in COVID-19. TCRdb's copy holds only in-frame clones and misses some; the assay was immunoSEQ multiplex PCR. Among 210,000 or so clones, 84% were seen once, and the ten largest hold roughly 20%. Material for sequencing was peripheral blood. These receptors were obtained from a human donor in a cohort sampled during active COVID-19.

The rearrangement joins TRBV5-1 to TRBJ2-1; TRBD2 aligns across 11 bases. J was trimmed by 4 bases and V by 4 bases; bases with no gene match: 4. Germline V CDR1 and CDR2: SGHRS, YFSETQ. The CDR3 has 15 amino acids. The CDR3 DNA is TGCGCCAGCAGCCCCGGGACTAGCGGTTACAATGAGCAGTTCTTC. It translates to CASSPGTSGYNEQFF.

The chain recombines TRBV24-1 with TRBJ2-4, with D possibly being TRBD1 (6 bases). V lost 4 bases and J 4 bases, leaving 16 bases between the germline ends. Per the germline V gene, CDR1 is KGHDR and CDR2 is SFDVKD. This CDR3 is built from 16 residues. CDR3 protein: CATSDPQGDGKNIQYF. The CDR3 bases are TGTGCCACCAGTGACCCACAGGGTGACGGTAAAAACATTCAGTACTTC.

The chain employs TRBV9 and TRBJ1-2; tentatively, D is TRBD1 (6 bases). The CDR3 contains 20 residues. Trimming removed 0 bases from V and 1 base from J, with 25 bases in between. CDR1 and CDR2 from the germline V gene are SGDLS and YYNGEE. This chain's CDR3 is CASSVEGIYKGVWVNYGYTF. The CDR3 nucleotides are TGTGCCAGCAGCGTAGAAGGGATATACAAGGGGGTTTGGGTTAACTATGGCTACACCTTC.

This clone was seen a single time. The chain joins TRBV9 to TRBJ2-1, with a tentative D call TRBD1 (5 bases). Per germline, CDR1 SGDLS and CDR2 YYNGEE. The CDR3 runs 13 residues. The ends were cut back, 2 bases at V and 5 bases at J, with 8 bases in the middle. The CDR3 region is CASSVDRNNEQFF. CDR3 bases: TGTGCCAGCAGCGTTGACAGAAACAATGAGCAGTTCTTC.

The CDR3 here is CASSAGTGPGLDIQYF. The CDR3 DNA is TGCGCCAGCAGTGCTGGGACAGGGCCCGGTTTGGACATTCAGTACTTC. The V and J genes are TRBV10-1 and TRBJ2-4; 9 bases are shared with TRBD1. Germline CDR1 reads WNHNN; CDR2 reads SYGVQD (reference sequence). The CDR3 covers 16 residues. The V gene end was trimmed by 4 bases and the J gene end by 8 bases; junction bases not matched to a gene: 12.

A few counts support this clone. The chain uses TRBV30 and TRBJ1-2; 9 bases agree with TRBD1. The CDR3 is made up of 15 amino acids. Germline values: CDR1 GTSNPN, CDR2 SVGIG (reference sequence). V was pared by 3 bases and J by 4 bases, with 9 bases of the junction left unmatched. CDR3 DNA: TGTGCCTGGAGGAAGCCGGGACAGGGTTTCTATGGCTACACCTTC. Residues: CAWRKPGQGFYGYTF.

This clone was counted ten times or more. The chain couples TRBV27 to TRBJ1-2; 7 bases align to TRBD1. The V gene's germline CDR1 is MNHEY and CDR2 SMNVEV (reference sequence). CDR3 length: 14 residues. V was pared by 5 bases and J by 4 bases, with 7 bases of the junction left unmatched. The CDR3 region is CASSPWTGSYGYTF. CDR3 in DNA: TGTGCCAGCAGTCCCTGGACAGGTTCCTATGGCTACACCTTC.

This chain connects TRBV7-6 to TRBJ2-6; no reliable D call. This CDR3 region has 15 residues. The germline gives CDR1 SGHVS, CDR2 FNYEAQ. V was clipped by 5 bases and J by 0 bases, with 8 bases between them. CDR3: CASSPPNSGANVLTF. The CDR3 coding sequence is TGTGCCAGCAGCCCTCCTAACTCTGGGGCCAACGTCCTGACTTTC.

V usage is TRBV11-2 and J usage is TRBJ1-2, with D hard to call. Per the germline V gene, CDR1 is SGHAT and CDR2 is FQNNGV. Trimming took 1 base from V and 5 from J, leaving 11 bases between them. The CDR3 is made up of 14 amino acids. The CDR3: CASSLGQRSYGYTF. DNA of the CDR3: TGTGCCAGCAGCTTAGGGCAGCGTTCTTATGGCTACACCTTC.

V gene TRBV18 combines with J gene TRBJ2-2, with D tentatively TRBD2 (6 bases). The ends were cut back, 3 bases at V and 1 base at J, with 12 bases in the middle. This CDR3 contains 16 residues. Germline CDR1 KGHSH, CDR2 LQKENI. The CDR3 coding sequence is TGTGCCAGCTCACCTCGGACTATGATGAACACCGGGGAGCTGTTTTTT. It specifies CASSPRTMMNTGELFF. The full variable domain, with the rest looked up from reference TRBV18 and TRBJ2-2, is NAGVMQNPRHLVRRRGQEARLRCSPMKGHSHVYWYRQLPEEGLKFMVYLQKENIIDESGMPKERFSAEFPKEGPSILRIQQVVRGDSAAYFCASSPRTMMNTGELFFGEGSRLTVL.

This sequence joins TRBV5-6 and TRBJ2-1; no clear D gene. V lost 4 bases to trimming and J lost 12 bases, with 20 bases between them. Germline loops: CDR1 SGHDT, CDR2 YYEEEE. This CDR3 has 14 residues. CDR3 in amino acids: CASSPRRFFNSQFF. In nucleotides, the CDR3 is TGTGCCAGCAGCCCCCGCAGGTTTTTCAATTCGCAGTTCTTC.

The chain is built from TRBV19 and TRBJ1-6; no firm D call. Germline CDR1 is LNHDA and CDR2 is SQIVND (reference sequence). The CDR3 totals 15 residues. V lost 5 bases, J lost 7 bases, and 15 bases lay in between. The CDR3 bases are TGTGCCAGTAGTGGGGAGGGAGCCTCCAATTCACCCCTCCACTTT. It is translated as CASSGEGASNSPLHF.

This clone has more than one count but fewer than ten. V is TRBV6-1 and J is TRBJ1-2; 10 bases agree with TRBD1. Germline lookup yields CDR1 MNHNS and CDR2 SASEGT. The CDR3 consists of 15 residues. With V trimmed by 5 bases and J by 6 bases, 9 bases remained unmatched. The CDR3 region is CASSLRQGARDGYTF. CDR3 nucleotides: TGTGCCAGCAGTTTACGACAGGGGGCGCGGGATGGCTACACCTTC.

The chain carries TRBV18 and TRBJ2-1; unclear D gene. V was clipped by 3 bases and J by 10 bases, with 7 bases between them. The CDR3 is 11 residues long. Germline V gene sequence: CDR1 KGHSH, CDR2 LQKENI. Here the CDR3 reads CASSPPREQFF. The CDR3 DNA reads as TGTGCCAGCTCACCCCCCCGGGAGCAGTTCTTC. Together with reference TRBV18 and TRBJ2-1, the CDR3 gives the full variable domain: NAGVMQNPRHLVRRRGQEARLRCSPMKGHSHVYWYRQLPEEGLKFMVYLQKENIIDESGMPKERFSAEFPKEGPSILRIQQVVRGDSAAYFCASSPPREQFFGPGTRLTVL.

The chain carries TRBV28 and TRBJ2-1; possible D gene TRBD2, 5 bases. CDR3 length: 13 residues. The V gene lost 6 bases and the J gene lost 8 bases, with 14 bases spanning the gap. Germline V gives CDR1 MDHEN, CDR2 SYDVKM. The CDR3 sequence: CASRKTSFHEQFF. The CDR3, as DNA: TGTGCCAGCAGAAAAACTAGTTTCCATGAGCAGTTCTTC. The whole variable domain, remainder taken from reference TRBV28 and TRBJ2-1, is DVKVTQSSRYLVKRTGEKVFLECVQDMDHENMFWYRQDPGLGLRLIYFSYDVKMKEKGDIPEGYSVSREKKERFSLILESASTNQTSMYLCASRKTSFHEQFFGPGTRLTVL.

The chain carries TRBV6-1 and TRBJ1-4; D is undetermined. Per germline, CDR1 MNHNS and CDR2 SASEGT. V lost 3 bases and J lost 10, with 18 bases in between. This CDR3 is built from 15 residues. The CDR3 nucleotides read TGTGCCAGCAGTGAGGACGGGAGTTATTTCGGAAAACTGTTTTTT. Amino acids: CASSEDGSYFGKLFF.

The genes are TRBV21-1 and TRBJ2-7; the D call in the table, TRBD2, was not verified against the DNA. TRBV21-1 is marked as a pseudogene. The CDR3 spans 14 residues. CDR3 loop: CALRQREYSYEQYF. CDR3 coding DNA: TGTGCCCTCCGACAGCGGGAGTACTCCTACGAGCAGTACTTC.

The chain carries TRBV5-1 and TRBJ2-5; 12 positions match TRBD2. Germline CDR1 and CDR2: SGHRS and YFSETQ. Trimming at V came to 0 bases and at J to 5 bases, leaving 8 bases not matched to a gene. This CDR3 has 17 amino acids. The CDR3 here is CASSLGRLAGARETQYF. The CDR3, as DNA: TGCGCCAGCAGCTTGGGTCGACTAGCGGGGGCCCGGGAGACCCAGTACTTC.

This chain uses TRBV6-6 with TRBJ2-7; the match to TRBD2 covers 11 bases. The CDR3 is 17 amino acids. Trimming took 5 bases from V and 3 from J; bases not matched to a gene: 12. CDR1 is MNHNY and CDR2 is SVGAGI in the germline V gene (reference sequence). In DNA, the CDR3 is TGTGCCAGCAGTCAAAACTCGCGACTAGCGGGGATCTACGAGCAGTACTTC. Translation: CASSQNSRLAGIYEQYF.

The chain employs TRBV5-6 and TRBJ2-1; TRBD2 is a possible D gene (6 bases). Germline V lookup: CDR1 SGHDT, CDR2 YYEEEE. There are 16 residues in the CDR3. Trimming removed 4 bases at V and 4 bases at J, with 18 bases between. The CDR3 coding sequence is TGTGCCAGCAGCAAACGTCGGGAGACCCGTTACAATGAGCAGTTCTTC. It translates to CASSKRRETRYNEQFF. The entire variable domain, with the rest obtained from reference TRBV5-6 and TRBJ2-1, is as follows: DAGVTQSPTHLIKTRGQQVTLRCSPKSGHDTVSWYQQALGQGPQFIFQYYEEEERQRGNFPDRFSGHQFPNYSSELNVNALLLGDSALYLCASSKRRETRYNEQFFGPGTRLTVL.

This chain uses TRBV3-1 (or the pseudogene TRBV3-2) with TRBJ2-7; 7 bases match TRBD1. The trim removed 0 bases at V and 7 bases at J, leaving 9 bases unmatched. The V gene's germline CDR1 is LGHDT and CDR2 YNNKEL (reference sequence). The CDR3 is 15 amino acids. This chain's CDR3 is CASSQDPKGAREQYF. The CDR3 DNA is TGTGCCAGCAGCCAAGATCCTAAGGGGGCGCGTGAGCAGTACTTC.

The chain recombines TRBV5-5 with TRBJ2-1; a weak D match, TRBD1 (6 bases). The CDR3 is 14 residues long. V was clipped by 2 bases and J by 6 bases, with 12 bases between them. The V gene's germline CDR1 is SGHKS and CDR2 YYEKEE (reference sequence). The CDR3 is CASSFPGHGNEQFF. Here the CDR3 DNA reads TGTGCCAGCAGCTTTCCGGGACATGGCAATGAGCAGTTCTTC.

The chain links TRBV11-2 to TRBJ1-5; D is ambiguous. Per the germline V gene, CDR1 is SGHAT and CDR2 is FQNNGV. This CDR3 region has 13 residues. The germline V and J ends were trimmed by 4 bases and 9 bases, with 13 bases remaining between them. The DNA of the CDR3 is TGTGCCAGCAGCTCGAGCGAATACGGGCCCCAGCATTTT. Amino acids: CASSSSEYGPQHF.

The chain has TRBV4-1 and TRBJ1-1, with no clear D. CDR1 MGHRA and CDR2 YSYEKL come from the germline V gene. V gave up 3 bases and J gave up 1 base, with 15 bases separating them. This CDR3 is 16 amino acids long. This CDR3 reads CASSHAPGRKNTEAFF. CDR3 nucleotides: TGCGCCAGCAGCCACGCCCCCGGGAGAAAGAACACTGAAGCTTTCTTT.

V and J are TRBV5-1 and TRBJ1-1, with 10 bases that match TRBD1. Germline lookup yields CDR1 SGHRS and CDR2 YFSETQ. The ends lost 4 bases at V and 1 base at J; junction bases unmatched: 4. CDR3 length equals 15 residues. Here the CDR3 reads CASSARQGANTEAFF. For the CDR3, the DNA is TGCGCCAGCAGCGCAAGACAGGGGGCGAACACTGAAGCTTTCTTT.

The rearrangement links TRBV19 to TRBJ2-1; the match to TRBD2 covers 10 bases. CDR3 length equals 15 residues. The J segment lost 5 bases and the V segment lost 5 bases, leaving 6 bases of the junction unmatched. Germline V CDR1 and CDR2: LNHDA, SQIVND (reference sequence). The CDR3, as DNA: TGTGCCAGTAGTGTTTTAGCGGGGGGCAACAATGAGCAGTTCTTC. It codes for CASSVLAGGNNEQFF.

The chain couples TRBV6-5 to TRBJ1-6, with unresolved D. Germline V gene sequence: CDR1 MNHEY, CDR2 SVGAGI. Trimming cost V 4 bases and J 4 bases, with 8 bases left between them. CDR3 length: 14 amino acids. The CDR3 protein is CASSLREYNSPLHF. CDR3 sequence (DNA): TGTGCCAGCAGTTTACGGGAGTATAATTCACCCCTCCACTTT.

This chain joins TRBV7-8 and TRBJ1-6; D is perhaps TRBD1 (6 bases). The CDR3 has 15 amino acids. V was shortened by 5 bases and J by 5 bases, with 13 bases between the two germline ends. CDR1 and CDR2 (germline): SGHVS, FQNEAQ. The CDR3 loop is CASSRNTGNNSPLHF. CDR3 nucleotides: TGTGCCAGCAGCCGTAACACAGGGAATAATTCACCCCTCCACTTT.

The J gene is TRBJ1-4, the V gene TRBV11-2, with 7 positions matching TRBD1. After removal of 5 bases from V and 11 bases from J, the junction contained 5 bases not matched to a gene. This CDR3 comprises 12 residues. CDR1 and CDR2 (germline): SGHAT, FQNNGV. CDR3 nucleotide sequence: TGTGCCAGCAGCGCCTTACAGGGGAAACTGTTTTTT. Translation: CASSALQGKLFF. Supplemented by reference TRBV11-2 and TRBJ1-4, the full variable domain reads EAGVAQSPRYKIIEKRQSVAFWCNPISGHATLYWYQQILGQGPKLLIQFQNNGVVDDSQLPKDRFSAERLKGVDSTLKIQPAKLEDSAVYLCASSALQGKLFFGSGTQLSVL.

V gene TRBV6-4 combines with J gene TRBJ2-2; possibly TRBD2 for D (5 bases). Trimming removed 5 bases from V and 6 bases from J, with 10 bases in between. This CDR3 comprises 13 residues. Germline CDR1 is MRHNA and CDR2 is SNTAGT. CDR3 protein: CASSLGGAGELFF. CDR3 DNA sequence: TGTGCCAGCAGTCTTGGAGGCGCCGGGGAGCTGTTTTTT.